This TCR beta chain was sequenced during a study of blood T cell repertoires in COVID-19. Across the study: From the United States, Italy and Spain came samples of acute and convalescent COVID-19.

Germline CDR1 is MDHEN and CDR2 is SYDVKM. V lost 6 bases and J 5 bases, leaving 19 bases between the germline ends. The CDR3 consists of 15 residues. The data were produced by immunoSEQ multiplex PCR, yet TCRdb's version contains in-frame clones alone and is incomplete. The sample contains some 200,000 clones, about 83% of which appear only once. The specimen was peripheral blood. This rearrangement joins TRBV28 to TRBJ2-5, with a weak D call TRBD1 (5 bases). The receptor was isolated from a woman aged 70 to 79 with COVID-19, enrolled during active disease. The CDR3 loop is CASSPIFAGKETQYF. CDR3 nucleotides: TGTGCCAGCAGCCCAATATTTGCAGGGAAGGAGACCCAGTACTTC.